This TCR beta chain was sequenced in a study of blood T cell repertoires in COVID-19 (dated by TCRdb to about 2020). About the investigation overall: The collaborator samples originated in the United States, Italy and Spain and spanned the acute and convalescent phases of COVID-19. The prospective study material was composed of cDNA or gDNA derived from T cells, B-cell-depleted T cells, or PBMCs. The dataset comprised deeply sampled blood TCRbeta repertoires from subjects exposed to, actively infected with, or recovered from COVID-19. A freely available public database, intended as a resource for researchers studying the immune response to SARS-CoV-2, is where the repertoires were released. Samples came from the ongoing ImmuneRACE study (first 160 participants) plus 1,254 subjects from 6 global collaborators. A de-identified subject ID, COVID-19 status, age in years and sex were almost always included in the sample metadata. Where available, HLA class I and class II types were obtained from metadata supplied by the sample provider rather than from assay-based typing.

As to this clone: Its antigen is unknown. Base qualities are not at hand, and no much larger clone is one base apart.

The collaborating institutions used their own protocols to collect whole blood in K2EDTA tubes. Collaborator samples were shipped for TCRbeta analysis as frozen whole blood, isolated PBMCs, or DNA extracted from either sample type. Summary of the overall study and its limitations: The amount of clinical and demographic metadata varied by source and participant and was provided uncurated.

CDR1 and CDR2 are drawn from the germline V gene: MDHEN, SYDVKM. V loses 9 bases, J loses 0 bases, and the germline ends lie 24 bases apart. From its cysteine to its phenylalanine, the CDR3 spans 18 amino acids. Only CDR3 DNA is held: 54 bases, read in frame from base 1. TCRbeta CDR3 regions were amplified from genomic DNA by means of the immunoSEQ Assay, a bias-controlled multiplex PCR. The paper's data handling went like this. Within the assay, amplification of reference gene primers was used to estimate how many nucleated cells each sample contained. To quantify the absolute abundance of each unique TCRbeta CDR3 rearrangement, sequence reads were collapsed and filtered. For each sample, productive Simpson clonality was calculated as the square root of Simpson's diversity index across productive rearrangements. This immuneACCESS table, as held by TCRdb, lists in-frame sequences with V and J called but not all clones. Of the missing ones, under half trace to an unresolved V gene in checked studies; the others have no known cause. V and J calls and clone size are as listed in that table; D and trimming were resolved from the DNA. For this sample the table gives 200,000 to 250,000 clones, of which about 88% were detected only once. 3% to 3.5% of the sample is in the top ten clones.

The chain couples TRBV28 to TRBJ1-3; the D gene is perhaps TRBD1, on 6 matching bases. The sample was peripheral blood. This receptor was obtained from a man between 60 and 75 years old with acute or convalescent COVID-19. The sequenced DNA is TGTGCCAGGATTTCTCACCGGGACACTAATGTCTCTGGAAACACCATATATTTT. The resulting protein is CARISHRDTNVSGNTIYF.